This T cell receptor (beta chain) derives from a study of blood T cell repertoires in COVID-19. As originally analysed: From reference gene primer amplification, estimates of nucleated cell counts were derived. Data came from immunoSEQ multiplex PCR; TCRdb stores just in-frame clones and leaves some out. V, J and clone size are taken as reported in that table, and D and trimming were inferred from the DNA itself. The sample lists 70,000 to 90,000 clones; about nine tenths were seen once. CDR1 is SGHDN and CDR2 is FVKESK in the germline V gene. J was trimmed by 4 bases and V by 2 bases; bases with no gene match: 8. This CDR3 is 16 amino acids long.

What was sequenced was peripheral blood. The clonotype comes from a human donor in a cohort sampled during active COVID-19. The rearrangement uses TRBV14 and TRBJ2-5, with 9 bases fitting TRBD1. In DNA form, the CDR3 reads TGTGCCAGCAGCCAAACCTGGGGACAGGGAGGAGAGACCCAGTACTTC. It specifies CASSQTWGQGGETQYF. Full variable domain (missing parts from reference TRBV14 and TRBJ2-5): EAGVTQFPSHSVIEKGQTVTLRCDPISGHDNLYWYRRVMGKEIKFLLHFVKESKQDESGMPNNRFLAERTGGTYSTLKVQPAELEDSGVYFCASSQTWGQGGETQYFGPGTRLLVL.